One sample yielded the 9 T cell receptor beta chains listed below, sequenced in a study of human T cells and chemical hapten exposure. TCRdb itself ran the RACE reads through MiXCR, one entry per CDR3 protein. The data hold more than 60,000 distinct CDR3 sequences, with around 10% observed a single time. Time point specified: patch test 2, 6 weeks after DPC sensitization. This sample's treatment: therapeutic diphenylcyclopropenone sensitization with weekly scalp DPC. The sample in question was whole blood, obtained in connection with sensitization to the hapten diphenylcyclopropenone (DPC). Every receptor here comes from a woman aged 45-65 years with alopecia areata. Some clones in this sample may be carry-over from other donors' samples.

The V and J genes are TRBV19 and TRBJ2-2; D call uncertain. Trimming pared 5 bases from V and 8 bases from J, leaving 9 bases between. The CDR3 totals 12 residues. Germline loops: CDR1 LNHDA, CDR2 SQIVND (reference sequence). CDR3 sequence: CASSPARGELFF. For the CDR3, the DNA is TGTGCCAGTAGTCCAGCCCGAGGGGAGCTGTTTTTT.

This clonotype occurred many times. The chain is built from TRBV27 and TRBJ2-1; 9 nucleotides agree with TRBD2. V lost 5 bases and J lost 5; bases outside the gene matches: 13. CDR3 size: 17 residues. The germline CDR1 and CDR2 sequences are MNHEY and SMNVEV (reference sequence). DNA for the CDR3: TGTGCCAGCAGTCCACCCAAAGCGGGACTAGCCAACAATGAGCAGTTCTTC. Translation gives CASSPPKAGLANNEQFF.

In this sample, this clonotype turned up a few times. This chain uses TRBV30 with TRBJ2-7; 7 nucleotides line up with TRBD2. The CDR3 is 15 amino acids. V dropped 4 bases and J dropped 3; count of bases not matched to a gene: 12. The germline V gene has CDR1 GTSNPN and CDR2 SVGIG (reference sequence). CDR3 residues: CAWNVGGSLNYEQYF. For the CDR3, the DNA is TGTGCCTGGAACGTAGGCGGGAGCCTAAACTACGAGCAGTACTTC.

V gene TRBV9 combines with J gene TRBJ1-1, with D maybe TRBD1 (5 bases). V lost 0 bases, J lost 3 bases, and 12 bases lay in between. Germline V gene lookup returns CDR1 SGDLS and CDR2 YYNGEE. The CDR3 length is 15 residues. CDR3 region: CASSVGQGKDTEAFF. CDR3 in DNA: TGTGCCAGCAGCGTAGGGCAGGGAAAGGACACTGAAGCTTTCTTT. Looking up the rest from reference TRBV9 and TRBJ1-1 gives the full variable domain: DSGVTQTPKHLITATGQRVTLRCSPRSGDLSVYWYQQSLDQGLQFLIQYYNGEERAKGNILERFSAQQFPDLHSELNLSSLELGDSALYFCASSVGQGKDTEAFFGQGTRLTVV.

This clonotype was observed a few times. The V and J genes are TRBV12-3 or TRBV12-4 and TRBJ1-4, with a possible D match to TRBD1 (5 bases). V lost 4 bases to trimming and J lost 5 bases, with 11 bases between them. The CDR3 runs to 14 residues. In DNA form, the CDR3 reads TGTGCCAGCAGTTCGGGGACGCTCAATGAAAAACTGTTTTTT. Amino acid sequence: CASSSGTLNEKLFF.

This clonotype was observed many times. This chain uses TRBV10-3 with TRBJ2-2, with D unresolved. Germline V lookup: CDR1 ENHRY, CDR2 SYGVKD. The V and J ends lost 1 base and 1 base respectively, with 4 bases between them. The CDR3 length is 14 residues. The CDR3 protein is CAISEYRNTGELFF. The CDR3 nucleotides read TGTGCCATCAGTGAGTACAGGAACACCGGGGAGCTGTTTTTT.

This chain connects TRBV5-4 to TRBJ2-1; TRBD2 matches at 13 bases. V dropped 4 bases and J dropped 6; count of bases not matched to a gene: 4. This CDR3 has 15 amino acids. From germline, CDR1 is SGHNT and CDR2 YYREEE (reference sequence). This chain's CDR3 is CASSPGLAGANEQFF. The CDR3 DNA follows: TGTGCCAGCAGCCCTGGACTAGCGGGAGCCAATGAGCAGTTCTTC.

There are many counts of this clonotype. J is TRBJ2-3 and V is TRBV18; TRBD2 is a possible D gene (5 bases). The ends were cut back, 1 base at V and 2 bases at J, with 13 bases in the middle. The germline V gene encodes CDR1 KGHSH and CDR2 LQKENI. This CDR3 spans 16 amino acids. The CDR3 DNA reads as TGTGCCAGCTCACCACAAACGAGAGGGATCACAGATACGCAGTATTTT. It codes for CASSPQTRGITDTQYF.

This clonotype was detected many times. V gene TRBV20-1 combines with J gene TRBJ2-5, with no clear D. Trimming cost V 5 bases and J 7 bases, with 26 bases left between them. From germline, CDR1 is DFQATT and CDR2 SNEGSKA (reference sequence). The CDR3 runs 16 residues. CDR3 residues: CSAPSLEAPAGLTQYF. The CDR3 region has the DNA TGCAGTGCTCCCTCCCTCGAAGCCCCCGCCGGGTTGACCCAGTACTTC.